The rows below give T cell receptor beta chains drawn from one sample of a study of cytomegalovirus exposure and HLA in healthy donors. The data were produced by immunoSEQ multiplex PCR, yet TCRdb's version contains in-frame clones alone and is incomplete. The profile covers about 160,000 clones, with 70% to 85% appearing a single time and 5% to 7.5% taken by the ten largest. The sequenced sample consisted of PBMCs. These receptors originate from a man aged 50-59 years in good health and CMV-seropositive. The CDR3 runs from the conserved cysteine through the conserved F or W. D genes are given only for firm matches. Size is stated for part of the rows, as once, few or many counts, or as a class when the clone is expanded.

size	D	J	V	DNA	CDR3
-	TRBD1	TRBJ2-3	TRBV18	TGTGCCAGCTCACGGGACAGTCGCACAGATACGCAGTATTTT	CASSRDSRTDTQYF
-	-	TRBJ1-1	TRBV9	TGTGCCAGCAGCGTTGGCAGTTTGAACACTGAAGCTTTCTTT	CASSVGSLNTEAFF
-	-	TRBJ2-1	TRBV2	TGTGCCAGCACGATTGAGGGGGGGCATGAGCAGTTCTTC	CASTIEGGHEQFF
few	-	TRBJ1-1	TRBV12-5	TGTGCTAGTGGTTCAGGACAGCTTAACACTGAAGCTTTCTTT	CASGSGQLNTEAFF
few	TRBD2	TRBJ2-7	TRBV6-1	TGTGCCAGCAGAACCGGGACTAGCGGCTACGAGCAGTACTTC	CASRTGTSGYEQYF
-	-	TRBJ2-6	TRBV5-5	TGTGCCAGCAGCTTTGGAGGGTCTGACGGGGCCAACGTCCTGACTTTC	CASSFGGSDGANVLTF
once	TRBD2	TRBJ2-3	TRBV18	TGTGCCAGCTCACCACCGGCTAGCGGGTTAGCCGGTAAGCAGTATTTT	CASSPPASGLAGKQYF
-	TRBD1	TRBJ1-1	TRBV5-3	TGTGCCAGAAGCTTGGCTACAGAAACAGGGGTCATGAACACTGAAGCTTTCTTT	CARSLATETGVMNTEAFF
-	TRBD2	TRBJ2-2	TRBV7-3	TGTGCCAGCAGCCCAGCGGGAGGGCCTCTTGGGGAGCTGTTTTTT	CASSPAGGPLGELFF
once	TRBD1	TRBJ2-5	TRBV5-1	TGCGCCAGCAGCCCCGGACAGGGGACGCGAGTTGGGGAGACCCAGTACTTC	CASSPGQGTRVGETQYF
-	TRBD1	TRBJ2-7	TRBV27	TGTGCCAGCAGTCCCCGGGACAGGGTGAAGCAGTACTTC	CASSPRDRVKQYF
few	TRBD1	TRBJ2-4	TRBV9	TGTGCCAGCAGCCCTCGGACAGGGGAAAACATTCAGTACTTC	CASSPRTGENIQYF
-	-	TRBJ2-1	TRBV11-3	TGTGCCAGCAGCCGTAGCGGCAACTCCTACAATGAGCAGTTCTTC	CASSRSGNSYNEQFF
-	-	TRBJ1-5	TRBV7-8	TGTGCCAGCAGCTTAGGGACAAGTACTAATCAGCCCCAGCATTTT	CASSLGTSTNQPQHF
-	-	TRBJ1-3	TRBV6-5	TGTGCCAGCAGTTACGACGGACAGCGCTCTGGAAACACCATATATTTT	CASSYDGQRSGNTIYF
-	-	TRBJ1-1	TRBV2	TGTGCCAGCATATCGGCAGCACGGGCTGAAGCTTTCTTT	CASISAARAEAFF
-	TRBD2	TRBJ2-2	TRBV5-1	TGCGCCAGCAGCTTGGGGCTAGCGGGCAACACCGGGGAGCTGTTTTTT	CASSLGLAGNTGELFF
-	TRBD1	TRBJ2-5	TRBV4-1	TGCGCCAGCAGCCAAGATCGATTAAGGACAGGGGAAGAGACCCAGTACTTC	CASSQDRLRTGEETQYF
-	-	TRBJ2-3	TRBV6-4	TGTGCCAGCAGTGACGGGCTAGCCACAGATACGCAGTATTTT	CASSDGLATDTQYF
-	TRBD2	TRBJ2-1	TRBV7-8	TGTGCCAGCAGCTTAGCGGCCATCGGGGAGGGATCCTACAATGAGCAGTTCTTC	CASSLAAIGEGSYNEQFF
-	-	TRBJ1-1	TRBV2	TGTGCCAGCAGGTTAGGGGGGAACACTGAAGCTTTCTTT	CASRLGGNTEAFF
-	TRBD1	TRBJ2-7	TRBV27	TGTGCCAGCAGTCTAGACAGGGACTACGAGCAGTACTTC	CASSLDRDYEQYF
-	-	TRBJ2-4	TRBV5-6	TGTGCCAGCAGCGGGACACTTAAAAACATTCAGTACTTC	CASSGTLKNIQYF
-	-	TRBJ1-1	TRBV6-1	TGTGCCAGCAGTGAACCCAGGAACACTGAAGCTTTCTTT	CASSEPRNTEAFF
-	-	TRBJ2-1	TRBV30	TGTGCCTGGAATAGGGGTCTCGATGAGCAGTTCTTC	CAWNRGLDEQFF
-	-	TRBJ2-2	TRBV27	TGTGCCAGCACGCCTAGCTCCCCGGCCGGGGAGCTGTTTTTT	CASTPSSPAGELFF
-	TRBD1	TRBJ1-3	TRBV11-2	TGTGCCAGCAGCCGACTGGGACAGGGTTTAGGCTCCATATATTTT	CASSRLGQGLGSIYF
once	-	TRBJ1-2	TRBV19	TGTGCCAGTACTCACCGACAGGAGCCTCCTGGCTACACCTTC	CASTHRQEPPGYTF
-	-	TRBJ1-2	TRBV30	TGTGCCTGGAGTGCCAGACAGTATGGCTACACCTTC	CAWSARQYGYTF
-	-	TRBJ1-2	TRBV4-1	TGCGCCAGCAGCCAAGAAGGACAGTCATTTTATGGCTACACCTTC	CASSQEGQSFYGYTF
-	-	TRBJ1-5	TRBV6-1	TGTGCCAGCAGTACAGGGAATCAGCCCCAGCATTTT	CASSTGNQPQHF
-	-	TRBJ1-5	TRBV6-1	TGTGCCAGCAGTAAGGACAGCTACGGGAATCAGCCCCAGCATTTT	CASSKDSYGNQPQHF